A selection of T cell receptor beta chains follows, all from one sample in a study of T cell responses to AZD1222 COVID-19 vaccine. Clones were read by immunoSEQ multiplex PCR, and TCRdb kept only the in-frame ones, dropping some. This sample has some 140,000 clones, with around 89% found just once. The material was peripheral blood, obtained on day 0 of AZD1222 vaccination. These TCRs come from an adult in good health. The CDR3 runs from the conserved cysteine through the conserved F or W. A D gene is named only where the DNA matches it firmly. Size is stated for part of the rows, as once, few or many counts, or as a class when the clone is expanded.

V: TRBV19; D: .; J: TRBJ2-2; size: .; CDR3: CASSRGQHDTGELFF; DNA: TGTGCCAGTAGTAGAGGACAGCACGACACCGGGGAGCTGTTTTTT
V: TRBV10-3; D: TRBD1; J: TRBJ1-1; size: .; CDR3: CATRQGAATITEAFF; DNA: TGTGCCACGAGACAGGGGGCGGCAACAATCACTGAAGCTTTCTTT
V: TRBV3-1/TRBV3-2; D: .; J: TRBJ2-2; size: .; CDR3: CASSFAGELFF; DNA: TGTGCCAGCAGCTTCGCCGGGGAGCTGTTTTTT
V: TRBV11-2; D: .; J: TRBJ2-7; size: .; CDR3: CASSLAGGSSYEQYF; DNA: TGTGCCAGCAGCCTCGCCGGAGGGAGCTCCTACGAGCAGTACTTC
V: TRBV6-1; D: TRBD1; J: TRBJ1-3; size: few; CDR3: CASSDRRTGGNTIYF; DNA: TGTGCCAGCAGTGACCGTCGGACAGGCGGAAACACCATATATTTT
V: TRBV6-5; D: .; J: TRBJ1-2; size: .; CDR3: CASSYSDSNYGYTF; DNA: TGTGCCAGCAGTTACTCAGACAGTAACTATGGCTACACCTTC
V: TRBV5-5; D: .; J: TRBJ2-1; size: .; CDR3: CASSSRTSFDEQFF; DNA: TGTGCCAGCAGCTCTAGGACATCGTTCGATGAGCAGTTCTTC
V: TRBV15; D: TRBD1; J: TRBJ2-6; size: .; CDR3: CATSRGGQGLFSGANVLTF; DNA: TGTGCCACCAGCAGAGGAGGACAGGGCCTCTTCTCTGGGGCCAACGTCCTGACTTTC
V: TRBV10-3; D: TRBD2; J: TRBJ2-7; size: .; CDR3: CAISDPGLAGYEQYF; DNA: TGTGCCATCAGTGACCCGGGACTAGCGGGGTACGAGCAGTACTTC
V: TRBV4-1; D: .; J: TRBJ1-1; size: .; CDR3: CASSSSRDGLRNTEAFF; DNA: TGCGCCAGCAGCTCCTCCCGGGACGGACTTAGGAACACTGAAGCTTTCTTT
V: TRBV2; D: TRBD1; J: TRBJ2-7; size: .; CDR3: CASRAAGGRREQYF; DNA: TGTGCCAGCAGGGCGGCAGGGGGCCGTAGGGAGCAGTACTTC
V: TRBV10-3; D: TRBD1; J: TRBJ1-4; size: few; CDR3: CATAEATGGSTNEKLFF; DNA: TGTGCCACGGCAGAGGCGACAGGGGGGTCAACTAATGAAAAACTGTTTTTT
V: TRBV14; D: .; J: TRBJ2-4; size: .; CDR3: CASSQRGSQNIQYF; DNA: TGTGCCAGCAGCCAAAGAGGCAGTCAAAACATTCAGTACTTC
V: TRBV7-2; D: .; J: TRBJ1-5; size: .; CDR3: CASSPRVGQPQHF; DNA: TGTGCCAGCAGCCCCAGGGTGGGGCAGCCCCAGCATTTT
V: TRBV13; D: TRBD1; J: TRBJ2-1; size: .; CDR3: CASSLTDRGLEQFF; DNA: TGTGCCAGCAGCTTAACGGACAGGGGTCTTGAGCAGTTCTTC
V: TRBV11-2; D: .; J: TRBJ2-7; size: once; CDR3: CASSLNEGREQYF; DNA: TGTGCCAGCAGCTTAAACGAGGGCCGCGAGCAGTACTTC
V: TRBV3-1/TRBV3-2; D: TRBD2; J: TRBJ2-1; size: .; CDR3: CASSLAGGENEQFF; DNA: TGTGCCAGCAGCCTAGCGGGGGGGGAGAATGAGCAGTTCTTC
V: TRBV4-2; D: .; J: TRBJ2-3; size: .; CDR3: CASSLTGKGDTQYF; DNA: TGTGCCAGCAGCCTCACAGGGAAGGGAGATACGCAGTATTTT
V: TRBV11-2; D: TRBD1; J: TRBJ1-6; size: .; CDR3: CASSLGQRIFSYNSPLHF; DNA: TGTGCCAGCAGCCTGGGACAGCGAATCTTCTCCTATAATTCACCCCTCCACTTT
V: TRBV10-3; D: TRBD1; J: TRBJ1-2; size: .; CDR3: CAISPGGQGHGYTF; DNA: TGTGCCATCAGTCCAGGAGGACAGGGTCATGGCTACACCTTC
V: TRBV3-1/TRBV3-2; D: .; J: TRBJ2-7; size: .; CDR3: CASSQAYDTSYEQYF; DNA: TGTGCCAGCAGCCAAGCGTACGACACCTCCTACGAGCAGTACTTC
V: TRBV19; D: .; J: TRBJ1-2; size: .; CDR3: CASSTSDRNYGYTF; DNA: TGTGCCAGTAGTACGTCAGACAGGAATTATGGCTACACCTTC
V: TRBV27; D: .; J: TRBJ1-1; size: .; CDR3: CASSFGGATEAFF; DNA: TGTGCCAGCAGTTTTGGCGGGGCCACTGAAGCTTTCTTT
V: TRBV7-2; D: .; J: TRBJ1-3; size: .; CDR3: CASSRGDRSSGNTIYF; DNA: TGTGCCAGCAGCCGCGGTGACAGGAGCTCTGGAAACACCATATATTTT
V: TRBV11-2; D: .; J: TRBJ1-1; size: .; CDR3: CASSLQQGLGTEAFF; DNA: TGTGCCAGCAGCTTACAACAGGGTCTAGGAACTGAAGCTTTCTTT
V: TRBV10-3; D: .; J: TRBJ2-1; size: .; CDR3: CAIRARASSYNEQFF; DNA: TGTGCCATCAGAGCCAGGGCGAGCTCCTACAATGAGCAGTTCTTC
V: TRBV7-2; D: .; J: TRBJ2-7; size: .; CDR3: CASSLAGGGEQYF; DNA: TGTGCCAGCAGCTTAGCCGGGGGAGGCGAGCAGTACTTC
V: TRBV5-1; D: .; J: TRBJ2-5; size: .; CDR3: CASSPGGAGETQYF; DNA: TGCGCCAGCAGCCCTGGAGGGGCCGGGGAGACCCAGTACTTC
V: TRBV5-1; D: .; J: TRBJ1-2; size: .; CDR3: CASSIHRGEGYTF; DNA: TGCGCCAGCAGCATACACCGGGGAGAGGGCTACACCTTC
V: TRBV6-2/TRBV6-3; D: .; J: TRBJ1-1; size: few; CDR3: CASSYSQVPGAFF; DNA: TGTGCCAGCAGTTACTCGCAGGTCCCAGGGGCTTTCTTT
V: TRBV7-9; D: .; J: TRBJ1-1; size: .; CDR3: CASSVQGNTEAFF; DNA: TGTGCCAGCAGCGTACAGGGTAACACTGAAGCTTTCTTT
V: TRBV29-1; D: .; J: TRBJ1-4; size: .; CDR3: CSVGEGTNEKLFF; DNA: TGCAGCGTTGGTGAGGGGACTAATGAAAAACTGTTTTTT
V: TRBV18; D: .; J: TRBJ2-2; size: .; CDR3: CASVTTGYTGELFF; DNA: TGTGCCAGCGTCACCACGGGGTATACCGGGGAGCTGTTTTTT
V: TRBV29-1; D: .; J: TRBJ2-7; size: few; CDR3: CSVWQGGSYEQYF; DNA: TGCAGCGTGTGGCAGGGGGGCTCCTACGAGCAGTACTTC
V: TRBV23-1; D: .; J: TRBJ1-2; size: .; CDR3: CASSLRGTDSNYGYTF; DNA: TGCGCCAGCAGTCTACGTGGGACGGATTCCAACTATGGCTACACCTTC
V: TRBV2; D: .; J: TRBJ2-3; size: .; CDR3: CASSEDLGAADTQYF; DNA: TGTGCCAGCAGTGAAGACCTGGGGGCGGCAGATACGCAGTATTTT
V: TRBV3-1/TRBV3-2; D: .; J: TRBJ1-4; size: .; CDR3: CASSLRGTTNEKLFF; DNA: TGTGCCAGCAGTCTCCGGGGGACAACTAATGAAAAACTGTTTTTT
V: TRBV6-5; D: TRBD1; J: TRBJ1-2; size: .; CDR3: CASSYRTGTNYGYTF; DNA: TGTGCCAGCAGTTACCGGACAGGGACAAACTATGGCTACACCTTC
V: TRBV18; D: TRBD2; J: TRBJ2-1; size: once; CDR3: CASSPAASGGSTYNEQFF; DNA: TGTGCCAGCTCACCAGCGGCTAGCGGGGGGTCTACATACAATGAGCAGTTCTTC
V: TRBV7-2; D: .; J: TRBJ1-1; size: .; CDR3: CASSSDRFAEAFF; DNA: TGTGCCAGCAGCTCTGACAGGTTTGCTGAAGCTTTCTTT
V: TRBV27; D: .; J: TRBJ1-2; size: .; CDR3: CASSPTGYYGYTF; DNA: TGTGCCAGCAGTCCTACAGGGTACTATGGCTACACCTTC
V: TRBV6-5; D: TRBD1; J: TRBJ2-7; size: .; CDR3: CASSYGQGIHEQYF; DNA: TGTGCCAGCAGTTACGGACAGGGTATACACGAGCAGTACTTC
V: TRBV29-1; D: .; J: TRBJ1-1; size: .; CDR3: CSAVGPSANTEAFF; DNA: TGCAGCGCCGTCGGTCCCAGTGCTAACACTGAAGCTTTCTTT
V: TRBV18; D: .; J: TRBJ1-2; size: .; CDR3: CASSPRDYGYTF; DNA: TGTGCCAGCTCACCAAGGGACTATGGCTACACCTTC
V: TRBV15; D: TRBD1; J: TRBJ1-2; size: once; CDR3: CATSRDLVGGGWYGYTF; DNA: TGTGCCACCAGCAGAGATCTTGTAGGGGGCGGATGGTATGGCTACACCTTC
V: TRBV10-1; D: .; J: TRBJ2-2; size: .; CDR3: CASSEGSRQDTNTGELFF; DNA: TGCGCCAGCAGTGAGGGATCAAGACAGGATACGAACACCGGGGAGCTGTTTTTT
V: TRBV5-1; D: .; J: TRBJ1-2; size: .; CDR3: CASSLSGGQSGYTF; DNA: TGCGCCAGCAGCTTGTCCGGGGGGCAGAGTGGCTACACCTTC
V: TRBV4-3; D: TRBD1; J: TRBJ1-4; size: .; CDR3: CASSRTDAGGKLFF; DNA: TGCGCCAGCAGCCGTACGGATGCAGGGGGAAAACTGTTTTTT
V: TRBV27; D: TRBD1; J: TRBJ1-5; size: .; CDR3: CASSLQGDQPQHF; DNA: TGTGCCAGCAGTTTACAGGGGGATCAGCCCCAGCATTTT